This entry describes one TCR beta chain. This sample was taken from a study of blood T cell repertoires in COVID-19. In the study overall: Acute-phase and convalescent COVID-19 samples originated in the United States, Italy and Spain. T cells, B-cell-depleted T cells, or PBMCs provided the cDNA or gDNA that served as material.

Per the original data handling: Amplified reference gene primers provided the basis for estimating nucleated cell counts. Sequenced by immunoSEQ multiplex PCR; TCRdb stores in-frame clones only, minus some. That table gives V, J and clone size, and the DNA gave D and trimming. Of some 88,000 clones in the sample, about 85% were seen once. CDR1 and CDR2 from the germline V gene are SGHNT and YENEEA. The length of the CDR3 is 15 residues. V was shortened by 1 base and J by 3 bases, with 12 bases between the two germline ends. The chain carries TRBV11-3 and TRBJ1-1, with a weak D call TRBD1 (5 bases). The sample consisted of peripheral blood. This TCR came from a man aged 55 to 70 with acute or convalescent COVID-19. The CDR3 loop is CASSLGQAGYTEAFF. CDR3 sequence (DNA): TGTGCCAGCAGCTTAGGTCAGGCAGGGTACACTGAAGCTTTCTTT.